A selection of T cell receptor beta chains follows, all from one sample in a study of blood T cell repertoires in COVID-19. Assay: immunoSEQ multiplex PCR; the TCRdb copy retains only in-frame clones and omits some. The repertoire holds a few hundred thousand clones, roughly nine tenths seen once, with roughly 2.3% in the top ten. Specimen: peripheral blood. These receptors came from a man aged 18-30 years with active or convalescent COVID-19. Both conserved end residues are part of each CDR3. D genes are given only for firm matches. Where a row states a size, it is once, few, many or the class of an expanded clone; other rows omit it.

>TRBJ1-3|NA|NA|TRBV7-6
CASSAHGLSGNTIYF
TGTGCCAGCAGCGCACACGGACTCTCTGGAAACACCATATATTTT
>TRBJ2-6|NA|NA|TRBV3-1/TRBV3-2
CASSQWDSSSSGANVLTF
TGTGCCAGCAGCCAATGGGACTCAAGTTCCTCTGGGGCCAACGTCCTGACTTTC
>TRBJ2-3|NA|NA|TRBV29-1
CSVEGSTSTDTQYF
TGCAGCGTTGAGGGCTCTACTAGCACAGATACGCAGTATTTT
>TRBJ2-4|NA|NA|TRBV6-1
CASSEEEGWGAKNIQYF
TGTGCCAGCAGTGAAGAAGAGGGTTGGGGAGCCAAAAACATTCAGTACTTC
>TRBJ1-2|NA|NA|TRBV18
CASSPSPDTRYGYTF
TGTGCCAGCTCACCAAGCCCCGACACCCGCTATGGCTACACCTTC
>TRBJ2-7|NA|NA|TRBV3-1/TRBV3-2
CASSQDSESLSYEQYF
TGTGCCAGCAGCCAAGATTCCGAATCCCTATCCTACGAGCAGTACTTC
>TRBJ2-7|NA|TRBD2|TRBV9
CASSVGGTSSSSYEQYF
TGTGCCAGCAGCGTGGGGGGGACCTCCTCAAGCTCCTACGAGCAGTACTTC
>TRBJ2-5|NA|TRBD1|TRBV15
CATSRDLGTGQETQYF
TGTGCCACCAGCAGAGATCTAGGGACAGGCCAAGAGACCCAGTACTTC
>TRBJ2-1|NA|NA|TRBV5-1
CASSSGVVIYNEQFF
TGCGCCAGCAGCTCAGGGGTTGTGATCTACAATGAGCAGTTCTTC
>TRBJ1-4|once|NA|TRBV28
CASSLRGATNEKLFF
TGTGCCAGCAGTCTCAGAGGAGCAACTAATGAAAAACTGTTTTTT
>TRBJ2-7|NA|NA|TRBV4-1
CASSRGWAYEQYF
TGCGCCAGCAGCCGCGGTTGGGCCTACGAGCAGTACTTC
>TRBJ1-1|NA|TRBD1|TRBV9
CASSPLGQENTEAFF
TGTGCCAGCAGCCCCTTGGGACAGGAGAACACTGAAGCTTTCTTT
>TRBJ2-7|once|TRBD2|TRBV11-2
CASSPGSGSSYEQYF
TGTGCCAGCAGTCCCGGTAGCGGGAGCTCCTACGAGCAGTACTTC
>TRBJ2-5|NA|NA|TRBV9
CASSVWGRETQYF
TGTGCCAGCAGCGTATGGGGGCGGGAGACCCAGTACTTC
>TRBJ1-5|NA|TRBD1|TRBV6-2/TRBV6-3
CASSYATGGLSNQPQHF
TGTGCCAGCAGTTACGCGACAGGGGGCCTTAGCAATCAGCCCCAGCATTTT
>TRBJ1-1|NA|NA|TRBV5-1
CASSLGGLNTEAFF
TGCGCCAGCAGCTTGGGAGGCCTGAACACTGAAGCTTTCTTT
>TRBJ2-7|NA|NA|TRBV25-1
CASSELPDSYEQYF
TGTGCCAGCAGTGAATTGCCAGATTCCTACGAGCAGTACTTC
>TRBJ2-6|few|NA|TRBV4-3
CASSPGHSSGANVLTF
TGCGCCAGCAGCCCGGGACATAGCTCTGGGGCCAACGTCCTGACTTTC
>TRBJ1-2|NA|NA|TRBV2
CASSFAGSSGYTF
TGTGCCAGCAGTTTCGCAGGGTCGTCCGGCTACACCTTC
>TRBJ2-5|NA|TRBD1|TRBV12-5
CASATGVGQPEETQYF
TGTGCTAGTGCCACTGGCGTGGGACAGCCTGAAGAGACCCAGTACTTC
>TRBJ1-1|NA|NA|TRBV29-1
CSAKGGSNTEAFF
TGCAGCGCCAAGGGGGGGTCGAACACTGAAGCTTTCTTT
>TRBJ2-1|NA|TRBD2|TRBV7-9
CASSYLLGGDNEQFF
TGTGCCAGCAGCTACCTCCTGGGGGGGGACAATGAGCAGTTCTTC
>TRBJ2-7|NA|TRBD1|TRBV4-1
CASSQEWDSSYEQYF
TGCGCCAGCAGCCAAGAATGGGACAGTTCCTACGAGCAGTACTTC
>TRBJ2-6|NA|NA|TRBV28
CASSSGVGGANVLTF
TGTGCCAGCAGTTCCGGGGTCGGTGGGGCCAACGTCCTGACTTTC